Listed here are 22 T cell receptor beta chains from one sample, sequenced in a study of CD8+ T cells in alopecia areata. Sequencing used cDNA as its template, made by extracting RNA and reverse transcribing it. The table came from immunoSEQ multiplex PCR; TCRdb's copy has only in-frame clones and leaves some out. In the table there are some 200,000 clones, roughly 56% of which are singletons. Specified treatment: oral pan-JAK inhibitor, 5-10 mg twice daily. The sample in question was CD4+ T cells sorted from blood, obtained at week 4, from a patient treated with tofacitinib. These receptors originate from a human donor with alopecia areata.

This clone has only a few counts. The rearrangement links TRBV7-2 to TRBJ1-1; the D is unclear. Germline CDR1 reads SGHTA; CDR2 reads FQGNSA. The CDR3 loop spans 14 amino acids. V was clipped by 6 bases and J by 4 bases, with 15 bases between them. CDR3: CASSTFHTSTEAFF. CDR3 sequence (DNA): TGTGCCAGCAGTACCTTCCACACGAGCACTGAAGCTTTCTTT.

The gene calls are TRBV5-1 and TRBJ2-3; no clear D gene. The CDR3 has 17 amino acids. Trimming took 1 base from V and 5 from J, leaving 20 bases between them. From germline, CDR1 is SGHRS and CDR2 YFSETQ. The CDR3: CASSLTGSNFLQDTQYF. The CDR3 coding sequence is TGCGCCAGCAGCTTGACCGGGTCGAACTTCCTTCAAGATACGCAGTATTTT. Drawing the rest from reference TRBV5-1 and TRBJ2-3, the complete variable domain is KAGVTQTPRYLIKTRGQQVTLSCSPISGHRSVSWYQQTPGQGLQFLFEYFSETQRNKGNFPGRFSGRQFSNSRSEMNVSTLELGDSALYLCASSLTGSNFLQDTQYFGPGTRLTVL.

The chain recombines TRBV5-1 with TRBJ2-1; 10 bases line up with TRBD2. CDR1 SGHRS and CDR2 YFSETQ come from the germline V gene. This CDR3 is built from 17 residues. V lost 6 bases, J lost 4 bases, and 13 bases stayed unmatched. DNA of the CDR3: TGCGCCAGCAATTCAGGGTTGACTAGCGGGCCATACAATGAGCAGTTCTTC. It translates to CASNSGLTSGPYNEQFF.

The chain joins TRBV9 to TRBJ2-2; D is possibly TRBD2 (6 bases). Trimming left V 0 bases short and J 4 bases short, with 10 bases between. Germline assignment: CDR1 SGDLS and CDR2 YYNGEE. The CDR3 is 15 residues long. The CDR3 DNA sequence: TGTGCCAGCAGCGTAGTGGGAGGTGGCACCGGGGAGCTGTTTTTT. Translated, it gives CASSVVGGGTGELFF.

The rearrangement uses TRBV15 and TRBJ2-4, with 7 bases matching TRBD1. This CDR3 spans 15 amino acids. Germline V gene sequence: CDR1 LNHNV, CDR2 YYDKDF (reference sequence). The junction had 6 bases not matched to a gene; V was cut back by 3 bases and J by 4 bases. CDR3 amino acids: CATSRPGQLKNIQYF. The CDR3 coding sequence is TGTGCCACCAGCAGGCCGGGACAGCTTAAAAACATTCAGTACTTC. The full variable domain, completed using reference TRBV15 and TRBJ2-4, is DAMVIQNPRYQVTQFGKPVTLSCSQTLNHNVMYWYQQKSSQAPKLLFHYYDKDFNNEADTPDNFQSRRPNTSFCFLDIRSPGLGDTAMYLCATSRPGQLKNIQYFGAGTRLSVL.

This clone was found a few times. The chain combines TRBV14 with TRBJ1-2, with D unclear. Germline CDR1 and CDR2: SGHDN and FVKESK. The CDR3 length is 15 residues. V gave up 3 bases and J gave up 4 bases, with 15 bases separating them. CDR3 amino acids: CASSHGAVIGYGYTF. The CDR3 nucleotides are TGTGCCAGCAGCCATGGAGCGGTCATCGGCTATGGCTACACCTTC.

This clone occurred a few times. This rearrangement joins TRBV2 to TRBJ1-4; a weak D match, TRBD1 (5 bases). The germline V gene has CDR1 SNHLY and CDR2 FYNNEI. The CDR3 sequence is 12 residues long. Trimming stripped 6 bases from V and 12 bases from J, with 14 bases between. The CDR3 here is CASRGRTGELFF. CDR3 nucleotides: TGTGCCAGCAGGGGGCGGACTGGGGAACTGTTTTTT. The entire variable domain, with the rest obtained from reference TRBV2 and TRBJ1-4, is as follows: EPEVTQTPSHQVTQMGQEVILRCVPISNHLYFYWYRQILGQKVEFLVSFYNNEISEKSEIFDDQFSVERPDGSNFTLKIRSTKLEDSAMYFCASRGRTGELFFGSGTQLSVL.

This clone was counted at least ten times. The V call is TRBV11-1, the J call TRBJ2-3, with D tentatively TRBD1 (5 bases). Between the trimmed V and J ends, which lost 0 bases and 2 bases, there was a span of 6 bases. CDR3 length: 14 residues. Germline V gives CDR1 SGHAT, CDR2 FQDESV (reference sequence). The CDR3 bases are TGTGCCAGCAGCTTAGCGGACACCACAGATACGCAGTATTTT. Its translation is CASSLADTTDTQYF.

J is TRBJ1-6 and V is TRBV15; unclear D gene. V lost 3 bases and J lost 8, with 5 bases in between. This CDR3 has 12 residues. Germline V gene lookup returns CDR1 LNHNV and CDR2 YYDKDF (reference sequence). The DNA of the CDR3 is TGTGCCACCAGCAGGAGAGATTCACCCCTCCACTTT. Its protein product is CATSRRDSPLHF. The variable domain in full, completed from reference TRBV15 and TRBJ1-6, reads DAMVIQNPRYQVTQFGKPVTLSCSQTLNHNVMYWYQQKSSQAPKLLFHYYDKDFNNEADTPDNFQSRRPNTSFCFLDIRSPGLGDTAMYLCATSRRDSPLHFGNGTRLTVT.

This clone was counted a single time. The CDR3 coding sequence is TGCAGCGTTAATAACAACATGAACACTGAAGCTTTCTTT. This translates into CSVNNNMNTEAFF. The chain uses TRBV29-1 and TRBJ1-1; D remains ambiguous. Trimming removed 5 bases at V and 0 bases at J, with 10 bases between. This CDR3 spans 13 amino acids. CDR1 and CDR2 (germline): SQVTM, ANQGSEA.

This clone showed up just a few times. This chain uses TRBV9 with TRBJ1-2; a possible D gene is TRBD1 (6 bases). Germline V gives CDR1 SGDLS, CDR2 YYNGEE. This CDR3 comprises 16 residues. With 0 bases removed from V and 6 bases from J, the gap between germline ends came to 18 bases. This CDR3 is CASSVAFGGGGNGYTF. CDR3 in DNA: TGTGCCAGCAGCGTAGCTTTCGGTGGGGGCGGCAATGGCTACACCTTC.

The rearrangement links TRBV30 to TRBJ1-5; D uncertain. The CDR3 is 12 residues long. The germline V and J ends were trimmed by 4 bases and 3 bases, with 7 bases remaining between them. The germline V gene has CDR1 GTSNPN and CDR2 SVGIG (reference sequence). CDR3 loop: CAWKGPNQPQHF. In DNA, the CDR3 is TGTGCCTGGAAGGGCCCCAATCAGCCCCAGCATTTT.

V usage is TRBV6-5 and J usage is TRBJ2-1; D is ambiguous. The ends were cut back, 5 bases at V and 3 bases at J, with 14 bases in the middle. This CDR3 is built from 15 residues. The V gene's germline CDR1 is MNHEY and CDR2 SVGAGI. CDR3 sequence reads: CASSPDHARYNEQFF. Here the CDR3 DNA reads TGTGCCAGCAGTCCCGATCACGCCCGCTACAATGAGCAGTTCTTC.

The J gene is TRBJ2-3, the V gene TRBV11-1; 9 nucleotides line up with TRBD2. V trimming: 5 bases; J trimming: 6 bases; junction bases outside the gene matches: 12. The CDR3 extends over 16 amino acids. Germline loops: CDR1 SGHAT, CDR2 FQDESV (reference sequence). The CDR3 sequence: CASSPPGGTSSDTQYF. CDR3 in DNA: TGTGCCAGCAGCCCCCCTGGGGGGACTAGCTCGGATACGCAGTATTTT.

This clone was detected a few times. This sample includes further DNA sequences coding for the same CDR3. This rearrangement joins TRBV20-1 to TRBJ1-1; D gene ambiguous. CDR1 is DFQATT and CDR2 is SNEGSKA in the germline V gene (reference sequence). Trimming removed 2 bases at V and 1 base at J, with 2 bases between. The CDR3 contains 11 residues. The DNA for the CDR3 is TGCAGTGCTAGAAAGAACACTGAAGCTTTCTTT. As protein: CSARKNTEAFF.

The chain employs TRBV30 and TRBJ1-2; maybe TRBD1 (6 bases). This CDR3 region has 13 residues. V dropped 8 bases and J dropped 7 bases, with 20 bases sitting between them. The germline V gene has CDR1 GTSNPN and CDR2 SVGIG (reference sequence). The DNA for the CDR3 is TGTGCCGGGGAGGGCCAGGGGCTAAGTGGCTACACCTTC. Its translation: CAGEGQGLSGYTF.

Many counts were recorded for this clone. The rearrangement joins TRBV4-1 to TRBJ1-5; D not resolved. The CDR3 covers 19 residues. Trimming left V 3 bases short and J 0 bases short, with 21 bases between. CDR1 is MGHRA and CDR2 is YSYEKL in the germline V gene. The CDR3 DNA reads TGCGCCAGCAGCCACCCCCCGTCGCAGCCCAGGTATAGCAATCAGCCCCAGCATTTT. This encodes CASSHPPSQPRYSNQPQHF.

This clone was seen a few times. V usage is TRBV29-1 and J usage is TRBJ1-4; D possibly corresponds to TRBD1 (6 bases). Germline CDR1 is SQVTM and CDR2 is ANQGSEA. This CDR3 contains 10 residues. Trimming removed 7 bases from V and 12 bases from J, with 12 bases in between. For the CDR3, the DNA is TGCAGCGCCGAACAGGGCGAACTGTTTTTT. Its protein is CSAEQGELFF.

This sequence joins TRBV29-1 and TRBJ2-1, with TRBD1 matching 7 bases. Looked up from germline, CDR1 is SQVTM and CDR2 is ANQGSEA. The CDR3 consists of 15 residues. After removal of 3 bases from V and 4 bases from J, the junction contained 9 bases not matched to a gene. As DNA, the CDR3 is TGCAGCGTTGAGAGGAACGACAGGGTTTACAATGAGCAGTTCTTC. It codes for CSVERNDRVYNEQFF.

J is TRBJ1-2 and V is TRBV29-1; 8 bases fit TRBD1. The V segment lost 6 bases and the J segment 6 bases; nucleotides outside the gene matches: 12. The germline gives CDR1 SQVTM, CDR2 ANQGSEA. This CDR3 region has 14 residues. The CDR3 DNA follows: TGCAGCGTCACCGCGACAGGGGAGGAGGATGGCTACACCTTC. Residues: CSVTATGEEDGYTF.

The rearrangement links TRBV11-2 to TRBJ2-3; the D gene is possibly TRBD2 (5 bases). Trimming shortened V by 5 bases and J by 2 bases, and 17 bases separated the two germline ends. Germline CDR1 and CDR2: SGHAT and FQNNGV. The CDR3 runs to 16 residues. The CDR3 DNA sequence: TGTGCCAGCAGCATCCGAACTAACGGGGTCACAGATACGCAGTATTTT. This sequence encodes CASSIRTNGVTDTQYF.

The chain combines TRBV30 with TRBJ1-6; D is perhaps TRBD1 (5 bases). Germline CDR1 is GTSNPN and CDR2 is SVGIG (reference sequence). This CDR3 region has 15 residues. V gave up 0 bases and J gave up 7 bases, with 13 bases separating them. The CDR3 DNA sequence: TGTGCCTGGAGTGTAGGGGCCAGCTTCAATTCACCCCTCCACTTT. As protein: CAWSVGASFNSPLHF.